This is a list of T cell receptor beta chains from one sample in a study of blood T cell repertoires in COVID-19. TCRdb's table, derived via immunoSEQ multiplex PCR, lists solely in-frame clones and lacks some. The data show 150,000 to 200,000 clones, about 72% seen once. Sequencing was carried out using PBMCs or T cells enriched from blood (not recorded which). The source is a woman aged 50 to 60 who had recovered from COVID-19. Both conserved end residues are part of each CDR3. The D gene is left open where the match is weak. Not all rows give a size; the values are once, few, many and, for expanded clones, a class.

TRBV19	TRBJ2-3	.	once	TGTGCCAGTAGTATAGGTGGGACTCCGCCTGATACGCAGTATTTT	CASSIGGTPPDTQYF
TRBV10-3	TRBJ2-1	TRBD2	.	TGTGCCATCAGATCTAGCGGGAGTTCCTACAATGAGCAGTTCTTC	CAIRSSGSSYNEQFF
TRBV2	TRBJ2-3	TRBD2	few	TGTGCCAGCAGTGAGGGAGCGGGAGGGCCTATAAGTACAGATACGCAGTATTTT	CASSEGAGGPISTDTQYF
TRBV30	TRBJ1-5	.	few	TGTGCCTGGAACCAGGAAGGCAATCAGCCCCAGCATTTT	CAWNQEGNQPQHF
TRBV6-4	TRBJ2-2	.	.	TGTGCCAGCAGTCCCCAGGAGAACACCGGGGAGCTGTTTTTT	CASSPQENTGELFF
TRBV6-6	TRBJ2-7	.	.	TGTGCCAGCAGCCCAAGACAGGAAGCCTACGAGCAGTACTTC	CASSPRQEAYEQYF
TRBV7-2	TRBJ2-3	.	.	TGTGCCAGCAGTCGGCAGGCAGACAGCACAGATACGCAGTATTTT	CASSRQADSTDTQYF
TRBV30	TRBJ2-2	TRBD2	.	TGTGCCTGGGGACTAGCGGGCCCCGGGGAGCTGTTTTTT	CAWGLAGPGELFF
TRBV19	TRBJ1-3	.	.	TGTGCCAGTAGTATTCCGGGGAGTGGAAACACCATATATTTT	CASSIPGSGNTIYF
TRBV18	TRBJ2-1	TRBD1	.	TGTGCCAGCTCAAACAAGACAGGGCATGACTACAATGAGCAGTTCTTC	CASSNKTGHDYNEQFF
TRBV6-5	TRBJ1-2	.	.	TGTGCCAGCAGTCCCTCCCTCCGACAAAACTATGGCTACACCTTC	CASSPSLRQNYGYTF
TRBV10-2	TRBJ2-7	.	.	TGCGCCAGCAGTGAGTCTCTAGTAGGCAGCTACGAGCAGTACTTC	CASSESLVGSYEQYF
TRBV5-1	TRBJ2-5	.	.	TGCGCCAGCAGCTTGGGTAGTGGTGAAACCCAGTACTTC	CASSLGSGETQYF
TRBV7-8	TRBJ2-5	TRBD2	few	TGTGCCAGCAGCTTAGTGGGACTAGGGGGACTCGAGACCCAGTACTTC	CASSLVGLGGLETQYF
TRBV3-1/TRBV3-2	TRBJ1-1	.	.	TGTGCCAGCAGCCAAGCCAGTGAAGCTTTCTTT	CASSQASEAFF
TRBV2	TRBJ1-2	TRBD1	once	TGTGCCAGCACATTGGGTCAGACAGGGCCGAAGGGCTACACCTTC	CASTLGQTGPKGYTF
TRBV7-2	TRBJ2-7	.	.	TGTGCCAGCAGCTTAGGGGTAGCGGTCCCCTACGAGCAGTACTTC	CASSLGVAVPYEQYF
TRBV28	TRBJ2-3	TRBD2	.	TGTGCCAGCAGCCCCTCCTGGCGGGAGTACACAGATACGCAGTATTTT	CASSPSWREYTDTQYF
TRBV3-1/TRBV3-2	TRBJ1-5	.	.	TGTGCCAGCAGCCAAGATGTGGGGAACGGGGTGCCCCAGCATTTT	CASSQDVGNGVPQHF
TRBV4-1	TRBJ1-2	TRBD1	.	TGCGCCAGCAGCCAAGATATACGCCCCGGACAGGCCTATGGCTACACCTTC	CASSQDIRPGQAYGYTF
TRBV18	TRBJ2-1	TRBD2	.	TGTGCCAGCTCATTTACTAGCGAGTACAATGAGCAGTTCTTC	CASSFTSEYNEQFF
TRBV2	TRBJ1-2	.	.	TGTGCCAGCAGTGAGGCGGAGGACAACTATGGCTACACCTTC	CASSEAEDNYGYTF
TRBV4-1	TRBJ1-3	.	.	TGCGCCAGCAGCCAATCGGGACAATCTGGAAACACCATATATTTT	CASSQSGQSGNTIYF
TRBV10-3	TRBJ1-2	TRBD1	.	TGTGCCATCCGATTCTCGACAGGGGAGGGCTACACCTTC	CAIRFSTGEGYTF
TRBV5-1	TRBJ1-2	.	.	TGCGCCAGCAGACAGGGAGTTGATGGCTACACCTTC	CASRQGVDGYTF
TRBV24-1	TRBJ2-2	TRBD2	.	TGTGCCACCAGTGATCCAAAAATACCCTTCCCAGAGGGCGGGAGTATCGGGGAGCTGTTTTTT	CATSDPKIPFPEGGSIGELFF
TRBV10-3	TRBJ2-5	TRBD2	.	TGTGCCACTGTAGCGGGAGGACACCAAGAGACCCAGTACTTC	CATVAGGHQETQYF
TRBV7-2	TRBJ1-1	.	few	TGTGCCAGCAGCTTAGAGGGGCTGTCGAACACTGAAGCTTTCTTT	CASSLEGLSNTEAFF
TRBV7-9	TRBJ2-7	.	.	TGTGCCAGCAGCTTAGGGGGTGGACTTTCCTACGAGCAGTACTTC	CASSLGGGLSYEQYF
TRBV7-2	TRBJ1-1	TRBD1	.	TGTGCCAGCAGCGAGGGACAGCGTAAAGCTTTCTTT	CASSEGQRKAFF
TRBV28	TRBJ1-6	.	.	TGTGCCAGCAGGGAGGGTCGGGCCCTCCACTTT	CASREGRALHF
TRBV5-1	TRBJ2-1	TRBD1	.	TGCGCCAGCAGCACCCTGGGACAGGGGAGTGAGCAGTTCTTC	CASSTLGQGSEQFF
TRBV25-1	TRBJ1-1	.	.	TGTGCCAGCAGTTACTTACAACAGGGGAACACTGAAGCTTTCTTT	CASSYLQQGNTEAFF
TRBV24-1	TRBJ2-7	TRBD2	few	TGTGCCACCAGTGATTCGACGGGCACTAGCGGACGAGCCTACGAGCAGTACTTC	CATSDSTGTSGRAYEQYF
TRBV7-8	TRBJ2-7	TRBD1	.	TGTGCCAGCAGCCTTCTAGGGGGCCTTTCCTCCTACGAGCAGTACTTC	CASSLLGGLSSYEQYF
TRBV10-3	TRBJ1-2	TRBD1	.	TGTGCCATCAGTAGCCGGGACAGGGGCAACTATGGCTACACCTTC	CAISSRDRGNYGYTF
TRBV7-6	TRBJ2-1	.	.	TGTGCCAGCGGCTCCTACGGGATGGCTGACAATGAGCAGTTCTTC	CASGSYGMADNEQFF
TRBV7-9	TRBJ2-5	.	.	TGTGCCAGCAGCTTAGGTGAAGTCGGGGAGACCCAGTACTTC	CASSLGEVGETQYF
TRBV30	TRBJ2-4	.	.	TGTGCCTGGACAGGGGCAGACATTCAGTACTTC	CAWTGADIQYF
TRBV5-1	TRBJ1-2	TRBD1	.	TGCGCCAGCAGCCCAAGGGACAGGGATTGGTCTAACTATGGCTACACCTTC	CASSPRDRDWSNYGYTF
TRBV28	TRBJ1-2	.	few	TGTGCCAGCAGTTCCAGGGTGTTTGGCTATGGCTACACCTTC	CASSSRVFGYGYTF